This T cell receptor beta chain was recorded in a study of CD8 T cells in ankylosing spondylitis (dated by TCRdb to the late 2010s). About the study as a whole: The study profiled T cell receptor beta repertoires in healthy donors and ankylosing spondylitis patients to find disease-linked TCR variants. The full study cohort comprised about 24 ankylosing spondylitis patients and 110 or so healthy donors. Peripheral blood samples were taken, and synovial fluid was additionally collected from ankylosing spondylitis patients.

The sample was run on an Illumina HiSeq 2500. Quantitative 5'-RACE with molecular barcodes was used to prepare TCR beta libraries. As for how the authors treated the data: A new computational method based on a probabilistic model of VDJ rearrangement was used to identify disease-linked TCR variants. The public reads were run again by TCRdb, first through fastp at Q25 and then through MiXCR, and only productive beta chains were kept. CDR3 protein duplicates are merged, each entry listing the most common genes and DNA. The authors' filters were not applied to this entry. The sample profile shows 200,000 to 250,000 distinct CDR3 sequences; about 10% of them were found once. 6.8% of the sample is in the top ten clones. CDR1 and CDR2 were assigned from the germline V gene as SQVTM and ANQGSEA. V lost 5 bases and J lost 6 bases, and the count of bases not matched to a germline gene is 4. The CDR3 sequence holds 11 residues, the cysteine and phenylalanine included. Only the CDR3 DNA is retained, 33 bases long and in frame from the first base.

The investigation overall reported the following: Some TCR beta motif variants had previously been reported in synovial fluid and blood of reactive arthritis patients, which suggested common disease-initiation mechanisms. The disease-linked clones showed a CD8+ phenotype and occurred at relatively low frequencies in peripheral blood. The disease-linked clones were reported to be significantly enriched in matched synovial fluid samples from ankylosing spondylitis patients. Blood from ankylosing spondylitis patients appeared to be characterized by a TCR beta motif composed of several highly homologous amino acid variants.

About this clonotype itself: Its antigen specificity is not known. No clone much larger than this one lies a single base away; base qualities are absent.

The sequence derives from a male donor with ankylosing spondylitis or in good health (not recorded which). Here the chain combines TRBV29-1 and TRBJ2-7; TRBD1 aligns with 7 central bases. The sequencing input was blood, either unsorted or a sorted T cell fraction (not recorded which). For the CDR3, the sequence is CSVYTGAEQYF. The sequenced DNA: TGCAGCGTTTACACAGGGGCCGAGCAGTACTTC.